These 25 T cell receptor beta chains were all obtained from the same sample, sequenced in a study of shared clonotypes between healthy human individuals. Measured with immunoSEQ multiplex PCR; TCRdb has only the in-frame clones, and not every one. The sample consists of approximately 2.4 million clones, 90% to 96% of them appearing once. The sample comprised naive CD4+ T cells sorted from blood. Sample subset: CD45RA+ positively selected. These receptors were taken from a man aged 18 to 29 in good health.

V gene TRBV29-1 combines with J gene TRBJ2-7; 8 nucleotides align to TRBD2. This CDR3 has 14 residues. Germline values: CDR1 SQVTM, CDR2 ANQGSEA. J gave up 4 bases and V 6 bases, and 11 bases lay outside the gene matches. CDR3: CSVATSGGLYEQYF. CDR3 in DNA: TGCAGCGTGGCCACTAGCGGAGGCCTTTACGAGCAGTACTTC.

The chain has TRBV5-5 and TRBJ2-7, with 7 bases identical to TRBD1. The CDR3 extends over 13 amino acids. Germline lookup yields CDR1 SGHKS and CDR2 YYEKEE (reference sequence). V gave up 5 bases and J gave up 5 bases; unmatched junction bases: 7. CDR3 loop: CASREQGFDEQYF. Here the CDR3 DNA reads TGTGCCAGCAGGGAACAGGGGTTCGACGAGCAGTACTTC.

This sequence joins TRBV4-1 and TRBJ2-5; 11 bases agree with TRBD2. This CDR3 contains 17 residues. Germline V gene sequence: CDR1 MGHRA, CDR2 YSYEKL. V trimming: 1 base; J trimming: 4 bases; junction bases outside the gene matches: 8. CDR3 amino acids: CASSQALTLAGAETQYF. For the CDR3, the DNA is TGCGCCAGCAGCCAAGCCCTAACACTAGCGGGAGCAGAGACCCAGTACTTC.

The V gene is TRBV6-1, the J gene TRBJ2-7; D unresolved. Germline V gene sequence: CDR1 MNHNS, CDR2 SASEGT. CDR3 size: 13 residues. V was trimmed by 7 bases and J by 3 bases, leaving 13 bases between them. The DNA of the CDR3 is TGTGCCAGCACGAGGCAGATTGACTACGAGCAGTACTTC. It yields the protein CASTRQIDYEQYF.

The chain joins TRBV5-4 to TRBJ1-2, with 11 bases matching TRBD1. CDR3 length equals 15 residues. Trimming at V came to 3 bases and at J to 4 bases, leaving 5 bases not matched to a gene. The germline CDR1 and CDR2 sequences are SGHNT and YYREEE (reference sequence). CDR3 in amino acids: CASSWGQGVTYGYTF. The CDR3 bases are TGTGCCAGCAGCTGGGGACAGGGGGTTACCTATGGCTACACCTTC.

This clone was seen only a few times. The chain employs TRBV25-1 and TRBJ2-5; 7 nucleotides align to TRBD2. The junction had 6 bases not matched to a gene; V was cut back by 2 bases and J by 0 bases. The germline V gene encodes CDR1 MGHDK and CDR2 SYGVNS. The CDR3 is 16 residues long. The CDR3 loop is CASSESWRGYQETQYF. The CDR3 nucleotides read TGTGCCAGCAGTGAAAGTTGGCGGGGGTACCAAGAGACCCAGTACTTC.

The chain combines TRBV9 with TRBJ2-3; 14 nucleotides agree with TRBD2. The J segment lost 2 bases and the V segment lost 0 bases, leaving 14 bases of the junction unmatched. Germline CDR1 is SGDLS and CDR2 is YYNGEE. This CDR3 region has 21 residues. For the CDR3, the DNA is TGTGCCAGCAGCGTAGAGCCCCCCGGGACTAGCGGGGGTCCTGCCACAGATACGCAGTATTTT. It yields the protein CASSVEPPGTSGGPATDTQYF.

This chain connects TRBV28 to TRBJ1-5, with TRBD1 identical over 7 bases. Germline V gene sequence: CDR1 MDHEN, CDR2 SYDVKM. V gave up 8 bases and J gave up 2 bases; unmatched junction bases: 6. The CDR3 sequence is 14 residues long. The CDR3 DNA is TGTGCCAGCGGACCCGACAGGGGCAATCAGCCCCAGCATTTT. It specifies CASGPDRGNQPQHF.

This chain connects TRBV11-3 to TRBJ1-1, with TRBD1 matching 10 bases. J lost 8 bases, V lost 4 bases, and 4 bases had no gene match. Germline CDR1 and CDR2: SGHNT and YENEEA. The CDR3 has 13 residues. CDR3 loop: CASSSRQGAEAFF. Here the CDR3 DNA reads TGTGCCAGCAGCTCCAGACAGGGGGCGGAAGCTTTCTTT.

This clone occurred once. The CDR3 DNA sequence: TGTGCCAGCACATTAGCGGGAGGGCTAGGCGAGCAGTACTTC. This codes for CASTLAGGLGEQYF. This rearrangement joins TRBV7-2 to TRBJ2-7; 11 positions agree with TRBD2. Germline V gene sequence: CDR1 SGHTA, CDR2 FQGNSA. Trimming cost V 7 bases and J 6 bases; bases outside gene matches: 8. CDR3 size: 14 residues. The full variable domain, completed using reference TRBV7-2 and TRBJ2-7, is GAGVSQSPSNKVTEKGKDVELRCDPISGHTALYWYRQSLGQGLEFLIYFQGNSAPDKSGLPSDRFSAERTGGSVSTLTIQRTQQEDSAVYLCASTLAGGLGEQYFGPGTRLTVT.

The chain uses TRBV5-4 and TRBJ2-7; no clear D gene. Trimming pared 0 bases from V and 2 bases from J, leaving 9 bases between. Germline V gives CDR1 SGHNT, CDR2 YYREEE (reference sequence). The CDR3 extends over 14 amino acids. CDR3 in DNA: TGTGCCAGCAGCTTGGCCGTAGGTGCCTACGAGCAGTACTTC. This codes for CASSLAVGAYEQYF.

The rearrangement uses TRBV4-3 and TRBJ2-1; the match to TRBD2 covers 7 bases. The CDR3 contains 14 residues. Germline V lookup: CDR1 LGHNA, CDR2 YSLEER. V gave up 5 bases and J gave up 0 bases; unmatched junction bases: 1. CDR3 protein: CASSRTSSYNEQFF. CDR3 nucleotide sequence: TGCGCCAGCAGCAGGACTAGCTCCTACAATGAGCAGTTCTTC.

The rearrangement links TRBV2 to TRBJ2-3, with TRBD1 matching over 8 bases. In germline, CDR1 is SNHLY, CDR2 FYNNEI. The CDR3 has 14 residues. V shed 6 bases, J shed 5 bases, and the junction held 7 bases outside the gene matches. The CDR3 bases are TGTGCCAGCAGATTAGGACAGGGTCAAGATACGCAGTATTTT. Translation: CASRLGQGQDTQYF.

The chain links TRBV5-6 to TRBJ1-2, with 8 bases identical to TRBD1. The V and J ends lost 4 bases and 1 base, in that order; junction bases with no gene match: 6. The length of the CDR3 is 15 residues. The germline gives CDR1 SGHDT, CDR2 YYEEEE. DNA for the CDR3: TGTGCCAGCAGCCCGGACAGGGCTTTTAACTATGGCTACACCTTC. This gives the protein CASSPDRAFNYGYTF.

The V and J genes are TRBV28 and TRBJ1-1; TRBD1 matches 8 bases. V dropped 3 bases and J dropped 4; count of bases not matched to a gene: 4. Germline V gene data show CDR1 as MDHEN and CDR2 as SYDVKM. The CDR3 contains 14 residues. The CDR3 loop is CASSFGQGSTEAFF. The CDR3 DNA sequence: TGTGCCAGCAGTTTCGGACAGGGCAGCACTGAAGCTTTCTTT.

The chain employs TRBV19 and TRBJ2-5; weak D call: TRBD1 (6 bases). Germline values: CDR1 LNHDA, CDR2 SQIVND (reference sequence). With 5 bases removed from V and 5 bases from J, the gap between germline ends came to 15 bases. The CDR3 extends over 14 amino acids. The CDR3 loop reads CASSYMQGLETQYF. The CDR3 DNA follows: TGTGCCAGTAGTTATATGCAGGGGTTGGAGACCCAGTACTTC.

The V and J genes are TRBV27 and TRBJ2-5, with D possibly being TRBD1 (5 bases). Germline CDR1 and CDR2: MNHEY and SMNVEV (reference sequence). The CDR3 covers 16 residues. Trimming stripped 5 bases from V and 4 bases from J, with 20 bases between. The CDR3 is CASSGKGHFIGETQYF. The DNA of the CDR3 is TGTGCCAGCAGTGGTAAGGGGCATTTTATAGGAGAGACCCAGTACTTC.

This clone appeared a few times. The V gene is TRBV19, the J gene TRBJ1-5; 12 bases map to TRBD1. CDR1 is LNHDA, CDR2 SQIVND, per germline (reference sequence). V gave up 9 bases and J gave up 1 base; unmatched junction bases: 1. There are 14 residues in the CDR3. The CDR3 spells CARGQGASNQPQHF. In DNA form, the CDR3 reads TGTGCCAGGGGACAGGGGGCGAGCAATCAGCCCCAGCATTTT.

The chain couples TRBV11-2 to TRBJ1-3; D is unresolved. CDR1 is SGHAT and CDR2 is FQNNGV in the germline V gene. The ends were cut back, 2 bases at V and 4 bases at J, with 18 bases in the middle. The CDR3 length is 17 residues. Written as DNA, the CDR3 is TGTGCCAGCAGCTTAACGGTTTGGAGGACTTCCGGAAACACCATATATTTT. It is translated as CASSLTVWRTSGNTIYF.

V gene TRBV29-1 combines with J gene TRBJ1-1; TRBD1 matches at 9 bases. V shed 6 bases and J 0 bases; nucleotides not matched to a gene: 14. The CDR3 has 17 residues. Germline CDR1 is SQVTM and CDR2 is ANQGSEA. CDR3 residues: CSVRGLPGQGMNTEAFF. The CDR3 nucleotides are TGCAGCGTCCGGGGATTGCCGGGACAGGGAATGAACACTGAAGCTTTCTTT.

J is TRBJ2-3 and V is TRBV6-5; 7 bases match TRBD1. The CDR3 is 15 residues long. Germline CDR1 MNHEY, CDR2 SVGAGI. The V and J ends lost 5 bases and 0 bases, in that order; junction bases with no gene match: 5. Here the CDR3 DNA reads TGTGCCAGCAGTAGGGGACAGATTAGCACAGATACGCAGTATTTT. It specifies CASSRGQISTDTQYF.

The genes are TRBV10-1 and TRBJ2-7; no definite D call. V was trimmed by 9 bases and J by 2 bases, leaving 26 bases between them. Germline CDR1 and CDR2: WNHNN and SYGVQD (reference sequence). The CDR3 has 17 amino acids. In DNA, the CDR3 is TGCGCCAGACTTAGAACCGACCTGGTTGGACGGACCTACGAGCAGTACTTC. Protein sequence: CARLRTDLVGRTYEQYF.

The chain couples TRBV12-5 to TRBJ2-3; unclear D gene. CDR1 LGHNT and CDR2 FRNRAP come from the germline V gene. V lost 7 bases and J 1 base, leaving 3 bases between the germline ends. The CDR3 length is 11 residues. The CDR3 region is CASAGTDTQYF. The DNA of the CDR3 is TGTGCTAGTGCGGGCACAGATACGCAGTATTTT.

V is TRBV9 and J is TRBJ1-3; no clear D gene. Trimming removed 0 bases at V and 0 bases at J, with 10 bases between. Germline values: CDR1 SGDLS, CDR2 YYNGEE. This CDR3 is built from 16 residues. The CDR3 region is CASSVDPASSGNTIYF. CDR3 bases: TGTGCCAGCAGCGTAGACCCGGCGAGCTCTGGAAACACCATATATTTT.

J is TRBJ2-4 and V is TRBV4-3; no definite D call. Per germline, CDR1 LGHNA and CDR2 YSLEER. The CDR3 length is 14 residues. Trimming took 1 base from V and 4 from J, leaving 8 bases between them. In DNA form, the CDR3 reads TGCGCCAGCAGCCAAGGACCTCAAAAAAACATTCAGTACTTC. Its protein is CASSQGPQKNIQYF.